This T cell receptor (beta chain) was profiled in a study of shared clonotypes between healthy human individuals (dated by TCRdb to the early 2020s). As for the study more broadly: A couple of women and three men aged 18 to 49 years were included in the cohort. For each donor, CD4 naive and CD4 memory were each given three plates, CD8 naive was given two plates, and CD8 memory was given one plate. To estimate repertoire size and how much clonotype sharing occurs between individuals, the study deeply sequenced the blood TCR repertoires of several healthy adults. To increase sequencing depth and limit assay-specific biases, TCR repertoire library preparation and sequencing were carried out by different laboratories using diverse techniques. Per donor, leukapheresis produced somewhere between about 0.8 and 9 billion PBMCs. Results and caveats for the whole study, not just this receptor: Compared with non-shared clonotypes, the clonotypes found in all four sorted-subset donors had higher generation probabilities. Even with the large sequencing depth, rarefaction of the sorted-subset datasets indicated that sequencing was incomplete. Across a handful of donors, approximately 5% of naive CD4, 3.5% of naive CD8, 2.3% of memory CD4, and under 0.45% of memory CD8 clonotypes were shared. Larger estimated clonotype richness was generally found for naive subsets than for memory subsets. Pairwise subsampling indicated that sequencing depth was expected to affect the degree of clonotype sharing among donors. Because the study included only a small number of donors, the genetic and exposure-history diversity represented was limited. Sampling was limited to blood, and TCR repertoires in tissue likely differ from TCR repertoires in blood.

As concerns this clone: Its antigen has not been determined. The sample holds no much larger clone one base away, and base qualities are not on file.

Using the deep immunoSEQ assay, TCR CDR3 regions were amplified from genomic DNA by multiplex PCR. Extracted genomic DNA from each cell subset was distributed evenly across all wells of several immunoSEQ 96-well plates, and each plate was treated as a replicate. For sorted subsets, approximately 190 ng genomic DNA, equal to some 28,000 T cell genomes, was loaded into each replicate PCR. The purified libraries were quantified using a Qubit 3.0 fluorometer, sized with a Bioanalyzer 2100, and then quantified again using the KAPA Library Quantification kit. Each immunoSEQ 96-well plate was sequenced on its own single-read 150-cycle Illumina NextSeq 550 flow cell. In the source study's methods: Because only junctional sequences without quality scores were contained in the immunoSEQ output, filtering matching that applied to full-length reads could not be performed. To assign V/J genes and CDR3, sequences were annotated using PyIR, a Python wrapper for IgBLAST v1.9, with IMGT germline references. Reads were removed for weak V/J assignments (E-value above 1e-6), missing CDR3, stop codons, out-of-frame junctions, or ambiguous translated residues. A V3J clonotype was defined by an identical inferred V gene, J gene, and CDR3 amino acid sequence. Percentage overlap between repertoires was calculated by dividing the number of shared unique clonotypes by the size of the smaller repertoire. RTK rarefaction, the Chao1 estimator, and Recon v2.1 estimates of unobserved clonotypes were used to assess repertoire richness. Generation probabilities for all TCRbeta clonotypes obtained by the gDNA method from a handful of donors were computed using OLGA. The table was pulled from immuneACCESS by TCRdb, which kept in-frame rearrangements only. Such tables lose some clones; where checked, under half of the loss comes from unresolved V genes, and the rest has no known cause. That table supplies the V and J calls and clone size; D and trimming were determined from the DNA. The sample table records over 950,000 clones; 60% to 80% of these occur just once. 0.89% of the sample belongs to the ten largest clones.

The donors were healthy, HIV-negative adults who had no recently reported acute infections or vaccinations. All donors were Caucasian adults living in Nashville, Tennessee, USA. Magnetic negative selection was used to enrich CD4+ T cells, after which naive cells were positively selected on CD45RA and the negative fraction became the memory subset. Blood was obtained by leukapheresis, after which PBMCs were separated by Ficoll-Histopaque density gradient centrifugation and cryopreserved in liquid nitrogen vapor phase. Analytical flow cytometry was used to check the purity and quantity of each magnetically sorted T cell population. Genomic DNA was isolated from every sorted fraction and measured by UV absorbance on a Nanodrop 2000c. The germline V gene specifies MDHEN as CDR1 and SYDVKM as CDR2. From the cysteine up to the phenylalanine, the CDR3 has a length of 15 residues. Left in the record is the CDR3 DNA by itself, 45 bases read in frame from the first base. V is pruned by 3 bases and J by 2 bases, leaving 4 bases of the junction without a gene match.

This clonotype was sampled from a young man in good health. Some clones in this sample may be carry-over from other donors' samples. The sequence joins TRBV28 to TRBJ1-5, with 7 middle bases fitting TRBD1. Sequenced input: memory CD4+ T cells from PBMCs. Read against the paper, the sample's cell subset or site label means: CD45RA-negative fraction. The bases are TGTGCCAGCAGTTTCGACGGGACAGGCAATCAGCCCCAGCATTTT. This sequence encodes CASSFDGTGNQPQHF. The CDR3, completed at both ends by the reference TRBV28 and TRBJ1-5 genes, gives the full variable domain DVKVTQSSRYLVKRTGEKVFLECVQDMDHENMFWYRQDPGLGLRLIYFSYDVKMKEKGDIPEGYSVSREKKERFSLILESASTNQTSMYLCASSFDGTGNQPQHFGDGTRLSIL.